One and the same sample provided the 18 T cell receptor beta chains below, sequenced in a study of cytomegalovirus exposure and HLA in healthy donors. Use of 60 Vbeta and 13 Jbeta primers characterized the PCR. TCRdb's table, derived via immunoSEQ multiplex PCR, lists solely in-frame clones and lacks some. This table holds about 98,000 clones, around 72% found once. The sequenced sample consisted of PBMCs. These receptors were taken from a male donor in good health and CMV-seronegative.

The chain couples TRBV5-4 to TRBJ2-3; weak D call: TRBD2 (5 bases). Trimming pared 4 bases from V and 4 bases from J, leaving 10 bases between. CDR3 length equals 13 residues. CDR1 and CDR2 from the germline V gene are SGHNT and YYREEE (reference sequence). CDR3 sequence reads: CASSPPGSDTQYF. Written as DNA, the CDR3 is TGTGCCAGCAGCCCCCCGGGGTCAGATACGCAGTATTTT.

The chain combines TRBV5-6 with TRBJ2-3; D gene uncertain. CDR3 length: 13 amino acids. Trimming removed 0 bases at V and 7 bases at J, with 9 bases between. In germline, CDR1 is SGHDT, CDR2 YYEEEE. The CDR3 reads CASSLDSSNTQYF. In nucleotides, the CDR3 is TGTGCCAGCAGCTTGGACAGCTCTAATACGCAGTATTTT.

The chain couples TRBV7-9 to TRBJ2-7, with D possibly being TRBD2 (5 bases). Trimming left V 5 bases short and J 3 bases short, with 8 bases between. The CDR3 length is 12 residues. Germline V lookup: CDR1 SEHNR, CDR2 FQNEAQ (reference sequence). The CDR3 coding sequence is TGTGCCAGCAGCGGGGAGCGCTACGAGCAGTACTTC. It translates to CASSGERYEQYF.

The gene calls are TRBV20-1 and TRBJ2-1; D remains unclear. The CDR3 runs to 10 residues. The V end lost 3 bases, the J end lost 8 bases, and 5 bases lay between the germline ends. From germline, CDR1 is DFQATT and CDR2 SNEGSKA (reference sequence). The CDR3 loop is CSASPYEQFF. In DNA form, the CDR3 reads TGCAGTGCTAGTCCTTATGAGCAGTTCTTC.

This sequence joins TRBV19 and TRBJ1-3; D may be TRBD1 (6 bases). The CDR3 contains 14 residues. Germline lookup yields CDR1 LNHDA and CDR2 SQIVND (reference sequence). V was clipped by 6 bases and J by 2 bases, with 11 bases between them. CDR3 bases: TGTGCCAGTAGCGCACAGGGAACTGGAAACACCATATATTTT. Its protein is CASSAQGTGNTIYF.

The rearrangement uses TRBV28 and TRBJ2-5, with 9 bases identical to TRBD1. The CDR3 extends over 15 amino acids. Germline lookup yields CDR1 MDHEN and CDR2 SYDVKM. The J segment lost 0 bases and the V segment lost 6 bases, leaving 5 bases of the junction unmatched. The CDR3 nucleotides are TGTGCCAGCAGGATGACAGGGGGAAACCAAGAGACCCAGTACTTC. It translates to CASRMTGGNQETQYF.

This clone was observed a handful of times. V and J are TRBV28 and TRBJ2-5; TRBD2 matches at 9 bases. V lost 5 bases and J lost 6; bases outside the gene matches: 16. Germline V gene lookup returns CDR1 MDHEN and CDR2 SYDVKM. This CDR3 comprises 17 residues. This CDR3 is CASSLRDTAGGRKTQYF. Written as DNA, the CDR3 is TGTGCCAGCAGTCTCAGGGACACTGCGGGAGGGAGAAAGACCCAGTACTTC.

This clone was found once. The chain uses TRBV6-1 and TRBJ2-1; D perhaps matches TRBD2 (6 bases). V lost 0 bases, J lost 2 bases, and 11 bases lay in between. This CDR3 has 16 residues. Germline assignment: CDR1 MNHNS and CDR2 SASEGT. CDR3 sequence reads: CASSEAIGGAYNEQFF. DNA of the CDR3: TGTGCCAGCAGTGAAGCGATTGGCGGGGCCTACAATGAGCAGTTCTTC.

The chain is built from TRBV7-6 and TRBJ2-5; TRBD2 matches 7 bases. TRBJ2-7 matches the DNA end more closely, so the J call is doubtful. This CDR3 is built from 13 residues. Germline V gene sequence: CDR1 SGHVS, CDR2 FNYEAQ. CDR3 residues: CASSLGEGYEQYF. The CDR3 DNA reads TGTGCCAGCAGCTTGGGGGAGGGGTACGAGCAGTACTTC.

This chain connects TRBV23-1 to TRBJ1-2, with 7 bases identical to TRBD1. TRBV23-1 is an open reading frame whose function is uncertain. The length of the CDR3 is 15 residues. J was trimmed by 6 bases and V by 1 base; bases with no gene match: 8. The DNA for the CDR3 is TGCGCCAGCAGTCAATTTTACAGGGGTGTCGATGGCTACACCTTC. Its translation: CASSQFYRGVDGYTF.

The chain joins TRBV5-1 to TRBJ2-1; 8 nucleotides match TRBD1. The CDR3 totals 14 residues. Trimming took 2 bases from V and 3 from J; bases not matched to a gene: 1. CDR1 is SGHRS, CDR2 YFSETQ, per germline. The CDR3 DNA reads TGCGCCAGCAGCTTACAGGGGGGCTACAATGAGCAGTTCTTC. It specifies CASSLQGGYNEQFF. Full variable domain (outside the CDR3, taken from reference TRBV5-1 and TRBJ2-1): KAGVTQTPRYLIKTRGQQVTLSCSPISGHRSVSWYQQTPGQGLQFLFEYFSETQRNKGNFPGRFSGRQFSNSRSEMNVSTLELGDSALYLCASSLQGGYNEQFFGPGTRLTVL.

The chain employs TRBV10-3 and TRBJ1-6; TRBD1 matches at 8 bases. CDR1 and CDR2 from the germline V gene are ENHRY and SYGVKD. Losses at the gene ends were 10 bases for V and 9 bases for J; bases not matched to a gene: 5. The CDR3 runs to 12 residues. As DNA, the CDR3 is TGTGCCACCAGACAGGGGAGTTCACCCCTCCACTTT. Protein product: CATRQGSSPLHF.

The rearrangement links TRBV10-3 to TRBJ2-5; the D gene is possibly TRBD2 (7 bases). This CDR3 comprises 17 residues. Germline V gene data show CDR1 as ENHRY and CDR2 as SYGVKD. V lost 0 bases and J 3 bases, leaving 17 bases between the germline ends. The CDR3 sequence is CAISESGGTGREETQYF. The CDR3 bases are TGTGCCATCAGTGAGTCTGGGGGAACAGGGAGGGAAGAGACCCAGTACTTC.

The V gene is TRBV7-2, the J gene TRBJ1-5; D call uncertain. V lost 1 base and J 5 bases, leaving 9 bases between the germline ends. Germline CDR1 is SGHTA and CDR2 is FQGNSA. The CDR3 spans 14 residues. The CDR3 reads CASSLEGEDQPQHF. The CDR3 nucleotides are TGTGCCAGCAGCTTAGAGGGAGAGGATCAGCCCCAGCATTTT.

In the case of this clone: Within the sample, other DNA sequences also encode this same CDR3. The rearrangement links TRBV9 to TRBJ1-4; D is possibly TRBD1 (6 bases). The CDR3 has 15 residues. The V gene's germline CDR1 is SGDLS and CDR2 YYNGEE. Deletions cut 1 base from V and 7 bases from J, with 14 bases between. The CDR3 sequence: CASSVTGGGGEKLFF. The CDR3 nucleotides read TGTGCCAGCAGCGTAACGGGAGGAGGGGGTGAAAAACTGTTTTTT.

This chain links TRBV5-4 with TRBJ1-2, with D maybe TRBD1 (6 bases). With 3 bases removed from V and 6 bases from J, the gap between germline ends came to 15 bases. Germline V gene data show CDR1 as SGHNT and CDR2 as YYREEE (reference sequence). This CDR3 is built from 14 residues. The CDR3 DNA is TGTGCCAGCAGCTGGCTACAGGGTAAGGATGGCTACACCTTC. It is translated as CASSWLQGKDGYTF.

A note on this clone: One junction end disagrees with the germline gene, perhaps due to a read error. This rearrangement joins TRBV5-1 to TRBJ2-1; 12 bases line up with TRBD2. The CDR3 consists of 15 residues. The germline V gene encodes CDR1 SGHRS and CDR2 YFSETQ. In DNA form, the CDR3 reads TGCGCCAGCAGCCGGGGACTAGCGGGCATGAATGGGCAGTTCTTC. Amino acids: CASSRGLAGMNGQFF.

The chain employs TRBV7-2 and TRBJ1-3; weak D call: TRBD1 (5 bases). The V gene's germline CDR1 is SGHTA and CDR2 FQGNSA. Trimming left V 2 bases short and J 0 bases short, with 14 bases between. The CDR3 is 17 amino acids. Here the CDR3 DNA reads TGTGCCAGCAGCTTACTCAAGGGGACTACCTCTGGAAACACCATATATTTT. It is translated as CASSLLKGTTSGNTIYF.